This T cell receptor beta chain came from a study of blood T cell repertoires in COVID-19. About the research overall: Both acute and convalescent COVID-19 samples were obtained from the United States, Italy and Spain. Nucleic acid was either cDNA or gDNA, and it came from T cells, B-cell-depleted T cells, or PBMCs.

The authors' processing: Scientists estimated how many nucleated cells there were by amplifying reference gene primers. Only in-frame clones appear in the TCRdb table, and some are missing; sequencing was by immunoSEQ multiplex PCR. The DNA was the basis for D and trimming; V, J and clone size are from that table. Of 95,000 to 110,000 clones detected, 75% to 90% appear once; the ten largest clones hold 10% to 15%. Germline V gene data show CDR1 as SEHNR and CDR2 as FQNEAQ (reference sequence). The CDR3 length is 14 residues. V lost 5 bases and J 6 bases, leaving 17 bases between the germline ends. J is TRBJ2-7 and V is TRBV7-9; TRBD2 is a possible D gene (6 bases). The sequencing input was peripheral blood. This TCR derives from a human donor in a cohort sampled during active or convalescent COVID-19. The CDR3 region is CASSLVVDGGEQYF. Here the CDR3 DNA reads TGTGCCAGCAGCCTCGTAGTCGACGGGGGCGAGCAGTACTTC.